This TCR beta chain comes out of a study of T cell repertoires in cytomegalovirus infection. The CDR3 has 15 residues. V was cut by 7 bases and J by 7 bases, with 22 bases left in between. Germline values: CDR1 LGHNT, CDR2 FRNRAP. This clonotype appeared many times. Its antigen is as yet unknown. TCRdb reprocessed the reads via MiXCR and lists one record per CDR3 protein. The sample yields approximately 76,000 distinct CDR3 sequences, 20% to 30% seen once. The clonotype originates from a human donor in good health (CMV status not recorded). Some clones in this sample may be carry-over from other donors' samples. The material sequenced was CD8+ T cells from cultured PBMCs, taken from culture after CMV antigen stimulation. The chain carries TRBV12-5 and TRBJ1-1; no reliable D call. CDR3 nucleotide sequence: TGTGCTAGTGCCACACGGGAGTCACGGTCCCGTGAAGCTTTCTTT. Translated: CASATRESRSREAFF.